These 19 T cell receptor beta chains were all obtained from the same sample, sequenced in a study of regulatory dendritic cells for organ transplantation. These receptors have no known antigen. The method was immunoSEQ multiplex PCR; TCRdb's version includes in-frame clones alone and lacks a portion of them. The sample has 10,000 to 15,000 clones, 89% seen once. CFSE-labeled sorted T cells met regulatory or mature dendritic cells for four to five days. Sequencing used naive CD8+ T cells from blood cultured with regulatory dendritic cells. Noted subset: CD45RA+ naive T cells. The origin of the receptors is a human donor in good health.

The V call is TRBV11-2, the J call TRBJ2-7; 10 positions agree with TRBD2. Germline assignment: CDR1 SGHAT and CDR2 FQNNGV. Germline trimming cut 5 bases from V and 6 bases from J; bases unmatched to any gene: 16. This CDR3 has 17 residues. The CDR3: CASSLSLAGVIKSEQYF. CDR3 sequence (DNA): TGTGCCAGCAGCCTTAGTCTAGCGGGAGTTATTAAAAGCGAGCAGTACTTC.

The chain has TRBV14 and TRBJ2-7; possible D gene TRBD2, 5 bases. The CDR3 sequence is 15 residues long. Per germline, CDR1 SGHDN and CDR2 FVKESK. The germline V and J ends were trimmed by 1 base and 3 bases, with 13 bases remaining between them. Here the CDR3 reads CASSQGYGAVYEQYF. In DNA, the CDR3 is TGTGCCAGCAGCCAAGGGTACGGAGCGGTCTACGAGCAGTACTTC. Combining the CDR3 with reference TRBV14 and TRBJ2-7 gives the whole variable domain EAGVTQFPSHSVIEKGQTVTLRCDPISGHDNLYWYRRVMGKEIKFLLHFVKESKQDESGMPNNRFLAERTGGTYSTLKVQPAELEDSGVYFCASSQGYGAVYEQYFGPGTRLTVT.

The chain is built from TRBV4-1 and TRBJ2-1; TRBD2 agrees at 11 bases. The CDR3 has 14 residues. Per the germline V gene, CDR1 is MGHRA and CDR2 is YSYEKL. Trimming took 4 bases from V and 7 from J; bases not matched to a gene: 3. The DNA of the CDR3 is TGCGCCAGCAGCCTGACTAGCGGGGTAAATGAGCAGTTCTTC. It encodes CASSLTSGVNEQFF.

The rearrangement joins TRBV6-9 to TRBJ1-2; perhaps TRBD1 as D (5 bases). V was clipped by 6 bases and J by 8 bases, with 22 bases between them. The CDR3 is 15 residues long. CDR1 and CDR2 (germline): MNHGY, SVAAGI. CDR3 region: CASSKPYAGSEGYTF. The CDR3 region has the DNA TGTGCCAGCAGCAAACCCTATGCAGGGTCGGAGGGCTACACCTTC.

This sequence joins TRBV27 and TRBJ1-1; D uncertain. Trimming cost V 4 bases and J 1 base, with 4 bases left between them. Germline CDR1 MNHEY, CDR2 SMNVEV (reference sequence). CDR3 length equals 12 residues. In DNA form, the CDR3 reads TGTGCCAGCAGTTCCTGGAACACTGAAGCTTTCTTT. Translating it yields CASSSWNTEAFF.

The genes are TRBV13 and TRBJ1-3; 7 nucleotides line up with TRBD1. V shed 5 bases and J 3 bases; nucleotides not matched to a gene: 4. The CDR3 extends over 14 amino acids. Germline V gene data show CDR1 as PRHDT and CDR2 as FYEKMQ (reference sequence). This CDR3 reads CASSSRDSGNTIYF. In nucleotides, the CDR3 is TGTGCCAGCAGCAGCCGGGACAGTGGAAACACCATATATTTT.

Written as DNA, the CDR3 is TGCGCCAGCAGCCTCTTGAGTATGACTAGTCCTAACTACAATGAGCAGTTCTTC. It encodes CASSLLSMTSPNYNEQFF. The chain joins TRBV4-1 to TRBJ2-1; possible D gene TRBD2, 6 bases. The germline V gene has CDR1 MGHRA and CDR2 YSYEKL. The CDR3 is made up of 18 amino acids. V was cut by 4 bases and J by 3 bases, with 22 bases left in between.

A few counts support this clone. This chain joins TRBV30 and TRBJ1-2; D not resolved. Germline V lookup: CDR1 GTSNPN, CDR2 SVGIG (reference sequence). The CDR3 covers 14 residues. V dropped 4 bases and J dropped 3 bases, with 15 bases sitting between them. The CDR3 is CAWTKEVVDYGYTF. CDR3 bases: TGTGCCTGGACCAAGGAGGTCGTAGACTATGGCTACACCTTC.

The chain couples TRBV2 to TRBJ2-7; D uncertain. The ends were cut back, 4 bases at V and 4 bases at J, with 8 bases in the middle. The germline gives CDR1 SNHLY, CDR2 FYNNEI. The CDR3 is 12 amino acids. The CDR3 DNA sequence: TGTGCCAGCAGTGGATCTCTTTACGAGCAGTACTTC. Protein sequence: CASSGSLYEQYF.

The chain combines TRBV7-2 with TRBJ2-1, with TRBD1 matching over 8 bases. The CDR3 consists of 15 residues. Germline CDR1 reads SGHTA; CDR2 reads FQGNSA. V was pared by 3 bases and J by 3 bases, with 4 bases of the junction left unmatched. CDR3 in DNA: TGTGCCAGCAGCTTCTGGACAGGGAACTACAATGAGCAGTTCTTC. Amino acids: CASSFWTGNYNEQFF.

This chain connects TRBV6-1 to TRBJ2-5; 8 bases are shared with TRBD2. This CDR3 comprises 15 residues. Germline CDR1 reads MNHNS; CDR2 reads SASEGT. The junction had 10 bases not matched to a gene; V was cut back by 5 bases and J by 5 bases. Here the CDR3 reads CASSNGHSGTETQYF. Written as DNA, the CDR3 is TGTGCCAGCAGTAATGGGCATAGCGGGACGGAGACCCAGTACTTC.

This sequence joins TRBV27 and TRBJ2-7; 8 positions agree with TRBD2. The length of the CDR3 is 15 residues. Germline loops: CDR1 MNHEY, CDR2 SMNVEV (reference sequence). Trimming took 5 bases from V and 4 from J; bases not matched to a gene: 10. CDR3 residues: CASSVYSGAPYEQYF. The CDR3 region has the DNA TGTGCCAGCAGTGTCTATAGCGGGGCGCCGTACGAGCAGTACTTC.

To note about this clone: An end of the junction differs from the germline gene, which may be a read error. The chain has TRBV7-7 and TRBJ2-5; D perhaps matches TRBD2 (5 bases). The CDR3 contains 12 residues. Germline lookup yields CDR1 SSHAT and CDR2 FNYEAQ (reference sequence). CDR3 residues: CASSLRGETQYF. CDR3 bases: TGTGCTAGCAGCTTACGGGGAGAGACCCAGTACTTC.

The rearrangement joins TRBV4-3 to TRBJ1-1; D might be TRBD1 (5 bases). The germline V gene has CDR1 LGHNA and CDR2 YSLEER. Trimming pared 0 bases from V and 5 bases from J, leaving 16 bases between. This CDR3 has 16 residues. In DNA, the CDR3 is TGCGCCAGCAGCCAAGAGGGCTGGGGGTTCGGGACTGAAGCTTTCTTT. This translates into CASSQEGWGFGTEAFF.

V gene TRBV5-5 combines with J gene TRBJ2-1; no definite D call. This CDR3 comprises 12 residues. The germline V and J ends were trimmed by 0 bases and 5 bases, with 3 bases remaining between them. Germline assignment: CDR1 SGHKS and CDR2 YYEKEE (reference sequence). The CDR3 sequence is CASSLGDNEQFF. The CDR3 nucleotides read TGTGCCAGCAGCTTGGGGGACAATGAGCAGTTCTTC. Filled out from reference TRBV5-5 and TRBJ2-1, the complete variable domain reads DAGVTQSPTHLIKTRGQQVTLRCSPISGHKSVSWYQQVLGQGPQFIFQYYEKEERGRGNFPDRFSARQFPNYSSELNVNALLLGDSALYLCASSLGDNEQFFGPGTRLTVL.

The chain combines TRBV2 with TRBJ2-6; no definite D call. The germline V gene encodes CDR1 SNHLY and CDR2 FYNNEI. V was pared by 3 bases and J by 0 bases, with 12 bases between. The CDR3 consists of 17 residues. In DNA, the CDR3 is TGTGCCAGCAGTGATCAGGACCTCGGCTCTGGGGCCAACGTCCTGACTTTC. Encoded protein: CASSDQDLGSGANVLTF.

The rearrangement uses TRBV18 and TRBJ2-7, with 9 bases aligning to TRBD1. The CDR3 has 15 residues. The V gene end was trimmed by 3 bases and the J gene end by 3 bases; junction bases not matched to a gene: 6. Germline V gives CDR1 KGHSH, CDR2 LQKENI. The CDR3 DNA reads TGTGCCAGCTCACCCAAAGACAGGGGGATCTACGAGCAGTACTTC. Amino acids: CASSPKDRGIYEQYF.

The V call is TRBV5-1, the J call TRBJ2-7, with 10 positions matching TRBD2. This CDR3 region has 18 residues. V trimming: 0 bases; J trimming: 0 bases; junction bases outside the gene matches: 9. The germline gives CDR1 SGHRS, CDR2 YFSETQ. CDR3 DNA: TGCGCCAGCAGCTTGGAAACAGAGCGGGAGGGCCGCTCCTACGAGCAGTACTTC. It translates to CASSLETEREGRSYEQYF. The full variable domain, in which reference TRBV5-1 and TRBJ2-7 provide the parts outside the CDR3, is KAGVTQTPRYLIKTRGQQVTLSCSPISGHRSVSWYQQTPGQGLQFLFEYFSETQRNKGNFPGRFSGRQFSNSRSEMNVSTLELGDSALYLCASSLETEREGRSYEQYFGPGTRLTVT.

This clone was observed a few times. CDR3 residues: CASRGSGWGDTEAFF. The CDR3 DNA follows: TGTGCCAGCAGAGGGTCAGGTTGGGGGGACACTGAAGCTTTCTTT. The rearrangement uses TRBV2 and TRBJ1-1; D is possibly TRBD1 (5 bases). V was pared by 6 bases and J by 3 bases, with 17 bases between. CDR1 and CDR2 from the germline V gene are SNHLY and FYNNEI. The length of the CDR3 is 15 residues.